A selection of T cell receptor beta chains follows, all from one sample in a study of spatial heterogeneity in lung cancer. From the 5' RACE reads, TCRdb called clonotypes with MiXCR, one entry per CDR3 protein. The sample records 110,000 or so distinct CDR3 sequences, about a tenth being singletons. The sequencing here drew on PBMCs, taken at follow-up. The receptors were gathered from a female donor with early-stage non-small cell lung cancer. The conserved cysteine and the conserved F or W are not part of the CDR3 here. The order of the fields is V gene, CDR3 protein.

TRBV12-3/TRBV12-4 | ASSLWGWATEAF
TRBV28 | ASSSGLGKTGRKVSNQPQH
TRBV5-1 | ASSLGGQVYYEQY
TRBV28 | ASSSGVQVDTQY
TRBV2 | ASSKESGTGELF
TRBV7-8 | ASSLTGESYGYT
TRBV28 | ASSFQRDWH
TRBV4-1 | ASSPPGPGETQY
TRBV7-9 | ASSFGEGSPAF
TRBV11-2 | ASSPLYIQGLPEAF
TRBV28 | ASTGGGSGANVLT
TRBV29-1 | SALQGANYGYT
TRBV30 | AWRGFYNEQF
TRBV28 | ASTPRGLYGYT
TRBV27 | ASPFPGNTEAF
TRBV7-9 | ASSLTGGYT
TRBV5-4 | ASSFFTGNGVDTQY
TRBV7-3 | ASRWGTSGRASNEQF
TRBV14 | ASSPQIAGGPADTQY
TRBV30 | AWSLVPMNTEAF
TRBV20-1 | SATRQSSTDTQY
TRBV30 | AWSVRRQPQH
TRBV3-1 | ASSPKGLGHNEQF
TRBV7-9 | ASSPAREQETQY
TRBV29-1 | SVERREMNTEAF
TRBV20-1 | SARVPSGKSSYNEQF
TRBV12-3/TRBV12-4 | ASSLGSWLAGGRADTQY
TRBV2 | ASSGLAGGVADTQY
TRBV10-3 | AISVQLNTEAF
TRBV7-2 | ASSLNRQNYGYT
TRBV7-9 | ASSLGRRRGTEAF
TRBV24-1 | ATSESDWADTQY
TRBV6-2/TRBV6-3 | ASSYPQGTGGYEQY
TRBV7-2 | ASSPRVGLSYNSPLH
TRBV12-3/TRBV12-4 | ASRAQENTEAF
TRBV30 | AWSGWTATTFGQF
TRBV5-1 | ASSRDGYGPQH
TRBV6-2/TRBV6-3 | ASTKAGRRTSTAADTQY
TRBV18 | ASSPGGGETQY
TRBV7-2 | ASTVSNQPQH
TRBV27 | ASSFRGRTEAF
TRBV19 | ATNSGQGRSEKLF
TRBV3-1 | ASSQGVVETQY
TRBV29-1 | SVGLGLADTGELF
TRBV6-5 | ASSYPGGTEAF
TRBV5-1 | ASSPDRVPYEQY
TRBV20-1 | SARGLAPASSYEQY
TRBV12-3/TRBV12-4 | ASSRSYNEQF
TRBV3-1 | ASSQGTQGVQPQH